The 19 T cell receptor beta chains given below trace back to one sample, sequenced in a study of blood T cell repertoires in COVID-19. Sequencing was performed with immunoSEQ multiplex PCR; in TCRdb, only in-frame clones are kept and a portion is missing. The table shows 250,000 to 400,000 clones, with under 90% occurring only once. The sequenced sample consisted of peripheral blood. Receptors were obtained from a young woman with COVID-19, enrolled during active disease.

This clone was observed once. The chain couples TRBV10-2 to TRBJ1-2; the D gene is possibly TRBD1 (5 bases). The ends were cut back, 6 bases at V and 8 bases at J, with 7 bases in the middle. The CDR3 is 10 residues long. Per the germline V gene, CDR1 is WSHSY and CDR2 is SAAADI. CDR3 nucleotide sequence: TGCGCCAGCAGAGGGGCCGGCTACACCTTC. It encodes CASRGAGYTF.

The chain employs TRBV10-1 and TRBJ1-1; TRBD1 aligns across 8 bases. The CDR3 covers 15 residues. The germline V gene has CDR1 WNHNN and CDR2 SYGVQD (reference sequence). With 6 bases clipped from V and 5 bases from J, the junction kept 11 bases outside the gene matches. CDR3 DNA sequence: TGCGCCAGCAGGGAGGAGGACAGGGAAAAAACTGAAGCTTTCTTT. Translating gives CASREEDREKTEAFF.

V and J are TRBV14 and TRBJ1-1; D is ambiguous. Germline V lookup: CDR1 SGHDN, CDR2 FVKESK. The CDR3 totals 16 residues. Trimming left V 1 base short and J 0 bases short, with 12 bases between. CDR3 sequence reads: CASSQGVGGLNTEAFF. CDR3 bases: TGTGCCAGCAGCCAAGGTGTTGGAGGGTTGAACACTGAAGCTTTCTTT.

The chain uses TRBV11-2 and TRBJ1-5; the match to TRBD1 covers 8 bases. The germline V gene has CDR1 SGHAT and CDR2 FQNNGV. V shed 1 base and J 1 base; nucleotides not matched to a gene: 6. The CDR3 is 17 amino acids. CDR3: CASSLAETGASNQPQHF. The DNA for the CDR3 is TGTGCCAGCAGCTTAGCCGAGACAGGGGCGAGCAATCAGCCCCAGCATTTT.

CDR3 residues: CASSETTSGYYGYTF. In DNA, the CDR3 is TGCGCCAGCAGCGAAACCACTTCAGGGTACTATGGCTACACCTTC. V is TRBV5-1 and J is TRBJ1-2; D might be TRBD1 (5 bases). Germline V lookup: CDR1 SGHRS, CDR2 YFSETQ. CDR3 length equals 15 residues. With 4 bases removed from V and 3 bases from J, the gap between germline ends came to 16 bases.

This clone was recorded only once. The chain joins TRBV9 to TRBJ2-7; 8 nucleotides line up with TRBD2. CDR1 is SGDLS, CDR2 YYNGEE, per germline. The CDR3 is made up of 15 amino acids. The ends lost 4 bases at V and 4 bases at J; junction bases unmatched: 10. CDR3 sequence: CASSRSSGSLYEQYF. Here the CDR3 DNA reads TGTGCCAGCAGCCGTTCAAGCGGGAGTCTGTACGAGCAGTACTTC.

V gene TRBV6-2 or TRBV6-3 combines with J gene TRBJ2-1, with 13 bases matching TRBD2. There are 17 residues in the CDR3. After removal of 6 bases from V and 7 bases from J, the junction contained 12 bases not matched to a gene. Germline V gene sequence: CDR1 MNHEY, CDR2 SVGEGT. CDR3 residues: CASSLLTGLAGQNEQFF. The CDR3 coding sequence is TGTGCCAGCAGCCTACTTACGGGACTAGCGGGGCAAAATGAGCAGTTCTTC.

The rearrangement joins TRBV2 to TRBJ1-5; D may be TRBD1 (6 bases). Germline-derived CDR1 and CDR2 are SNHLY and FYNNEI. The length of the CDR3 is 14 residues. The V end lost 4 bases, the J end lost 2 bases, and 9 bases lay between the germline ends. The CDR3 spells CASSVGTRNQPQHF. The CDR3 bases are TGTGCCAGCAGTGTTGGGACACGCAATCAGCCCCAGCATTTT.

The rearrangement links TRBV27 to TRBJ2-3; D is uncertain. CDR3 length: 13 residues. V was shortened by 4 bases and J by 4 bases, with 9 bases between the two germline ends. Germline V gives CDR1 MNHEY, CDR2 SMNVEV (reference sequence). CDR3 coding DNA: TGTGCCAGCAGTTCACTGATGCCAGATACGCAGTATTTT. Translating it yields CASSSLMPDTQYF.

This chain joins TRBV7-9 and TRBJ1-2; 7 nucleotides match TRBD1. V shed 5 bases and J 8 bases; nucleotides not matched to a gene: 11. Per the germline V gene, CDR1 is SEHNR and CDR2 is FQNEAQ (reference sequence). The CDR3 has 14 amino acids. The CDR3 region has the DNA TGTGCCAGCAGCGCGGGACAGCAACCTATGGGCTACACCTTC. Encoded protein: CASSAGQQPMGYTF.

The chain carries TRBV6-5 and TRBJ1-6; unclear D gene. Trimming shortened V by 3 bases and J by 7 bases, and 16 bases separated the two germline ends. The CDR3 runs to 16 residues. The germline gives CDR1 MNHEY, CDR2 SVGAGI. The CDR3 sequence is CASSYMREVENSPLHF. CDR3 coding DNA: TGTGCCAGCAGTTATATGCGAGAGGTGGAAAATTCACCCCTCCACTTT.

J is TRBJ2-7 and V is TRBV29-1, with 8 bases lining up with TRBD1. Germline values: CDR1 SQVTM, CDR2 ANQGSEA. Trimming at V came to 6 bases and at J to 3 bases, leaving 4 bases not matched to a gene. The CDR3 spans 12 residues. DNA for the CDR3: TGCAGCGTCCTAGGGACAGGCTACGAGCAGTACTTC. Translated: CSVLGTGYEQYF.

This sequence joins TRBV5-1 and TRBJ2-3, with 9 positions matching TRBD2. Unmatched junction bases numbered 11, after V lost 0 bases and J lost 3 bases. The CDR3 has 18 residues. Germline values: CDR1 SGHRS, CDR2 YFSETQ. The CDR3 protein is CASSLGTSAGRRTDTQYF. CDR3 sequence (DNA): TGCGCCAGCAGCTTGGGGACTAGCGCGGGTAGGCGGACAGATACGCAGTATTTT.

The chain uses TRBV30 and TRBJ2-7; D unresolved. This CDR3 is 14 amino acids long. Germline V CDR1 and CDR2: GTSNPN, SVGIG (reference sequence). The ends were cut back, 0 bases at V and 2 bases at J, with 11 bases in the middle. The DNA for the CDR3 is TGTGCCTGGAGTGTACTCGGGTTGGCCTACGAGCAGTACTTC. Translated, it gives CAWSVLGLAYEQYF.

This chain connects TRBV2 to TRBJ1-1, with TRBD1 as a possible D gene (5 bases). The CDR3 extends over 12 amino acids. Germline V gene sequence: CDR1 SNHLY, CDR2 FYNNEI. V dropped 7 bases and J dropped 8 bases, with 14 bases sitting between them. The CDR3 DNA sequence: TGTGCCAGCATTCAGGGCCTGGGGGAAGCTTTCTTT. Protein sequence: CASIQGLGEAFF.

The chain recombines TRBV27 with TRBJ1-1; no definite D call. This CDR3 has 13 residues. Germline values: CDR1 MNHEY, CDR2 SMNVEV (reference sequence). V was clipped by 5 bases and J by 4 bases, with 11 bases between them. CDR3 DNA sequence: TGTGCCAGCAGTCCCACTCCGGGCACTGAAGCTTTCTTT. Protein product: CASSPTPGTEAFF.

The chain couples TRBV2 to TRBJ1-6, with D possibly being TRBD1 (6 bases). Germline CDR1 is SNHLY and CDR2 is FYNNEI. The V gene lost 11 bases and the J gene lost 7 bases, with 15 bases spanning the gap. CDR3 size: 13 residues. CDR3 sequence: CAGHRDLNSPLHF. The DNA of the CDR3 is TGTGCCGGGCACAGGGATTTAAATTCACCCCTCCACTTT.

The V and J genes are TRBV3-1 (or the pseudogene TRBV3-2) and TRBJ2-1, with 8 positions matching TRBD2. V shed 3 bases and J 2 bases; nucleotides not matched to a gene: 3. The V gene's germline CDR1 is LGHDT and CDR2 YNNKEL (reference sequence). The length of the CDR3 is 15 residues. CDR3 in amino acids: CASSHETSAYNEQFF. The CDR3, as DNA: TGTGCCAGCAGCCATGAGACTAGCGCCTACAATGAGCAGTTCTTC.

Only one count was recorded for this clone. The CDR3 here is CASSPTGDEGSPLHF. The CDR3 nucleotides are TGTGCCAGCTCCCCCACAGGGGACGAAGGTTCACCCCTCCACTTT. The chain links TRBV6-5 to TRBJ1-6; 7 nucleotides match TRBD1. The CDR3 spans 15 residues. The ends lost 8 bases at V and 9 bases at J; junction bases unmatched: 13. Germline V CDR1 and CDR2: MNHEY, SVGAGI.